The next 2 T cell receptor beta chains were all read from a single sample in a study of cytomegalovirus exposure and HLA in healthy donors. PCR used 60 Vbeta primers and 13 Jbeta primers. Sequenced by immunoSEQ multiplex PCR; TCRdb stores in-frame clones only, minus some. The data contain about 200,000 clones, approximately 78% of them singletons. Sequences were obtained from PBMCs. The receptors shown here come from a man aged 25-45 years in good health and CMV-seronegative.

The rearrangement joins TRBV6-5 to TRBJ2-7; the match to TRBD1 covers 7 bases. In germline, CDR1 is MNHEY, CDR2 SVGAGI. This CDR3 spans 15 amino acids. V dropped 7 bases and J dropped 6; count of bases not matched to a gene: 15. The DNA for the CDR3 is TGTGCCAGCATGGGGGCCAGGGGGAAGTTTGGCGAGCAGTACTTC. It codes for CASMGARGKFGEQYF.

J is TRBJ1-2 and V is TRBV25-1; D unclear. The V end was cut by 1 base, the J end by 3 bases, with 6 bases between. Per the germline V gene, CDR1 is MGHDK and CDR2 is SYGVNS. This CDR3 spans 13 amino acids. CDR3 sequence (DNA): TGTGCCAGCAGTGAATCCTTGTACTATGGCTACACCTTC. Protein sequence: CASSESLYYGYTF.